This T cell receptor (beta chain) is from a study of shared clonotypes between healthy human individuals. Study details: A donor's plate count was three for CD4 naive and three for CD4 memory; CD8 naive had two and CD8 memory one.

As defined, naive CD8 cells were CD45RO-negative and positively selected for CCR7, with terminally differentiated effector memory CD45RA+ cells excluded. V was clipped by 3 bases and J by 13 bases; unmatched bases: 8. This CDR3 has 14 residues. Germline V CDR1 and CDR2: LNHDA, SQIVND (reference sequence). Using immunoSEQ multiplex PCR, the repertoire was profiled, and TCRdb retains in-frame clones only, with some absent. The sample gives roughly 2 million clones, less than 95% of which show up once; roughly 1% is in the top ten. The chain has TRBV19 and TRBJ2-3; 12 bases are a match to TRBD2. What was sequenced was naive CD8+ T cells sorted from blood. The sequence was collected from a man aged 18-30 years in good health. The CDR3 coding sequence is TGTGCCAGTAGTATTGGACTAGCGGGAAGAGAAGAGTATTTT. The encoded protein is CASSIGLAGREEYF. Full variable domain (rest looked up from reference TRBV19 and TRBJ2-3): DGGITQSPKYLFRKEGQNVTLSCEQNLNHDAMYWYRQDPGQGLRLIYYSQIVNDFQKGDIAEGYSVSREKKESFPLTVTSAQKNPTAFYLCASSIGLAGREEYFGPGTRLTVL.